The sequence of this TCR beta chain was determined in a study of CD8 T cells in ankylosing spondylitis. Study conclusions and caveats: Disease-linked clones proved CD8+ and comparatively uncommon in peripheral blood. Reportedly, significant enrichment of disease-linked clones occurred in matched ankylosing spondylitis synovial fluid. What appeared characteristic of ankylosing spondylitis blood was a TCR beta motif of 7 or 8 highly homologous variants.

5'-RACE, quantitative and with molecular barcodes, yielded the TCR beta libraries. TCRdb redid the calling of the 5' RACE reads with MiXCR, one entry per CDR3 protein. Of roughly 190,000 distinct CDR3 sequences in the sample, 10% to 15% were seen once. With respect to this clonotype: The antigen is unknown.

Germline loops: CDR1 SNHLY, CDR2 FYNNEI. The CDR3 consists of 14 residues. Between the trimmed V and J ends, which lost 1 base and 5 bases, there was a span of 10 bases. Sequencing input: blood, either unsorted or a sorted T cell fraction (not recorded which). This chain connects TRBV2 to TRBJ2-3, with unresolved D. This sequence was found in a male donor with ankylosing spondylitis or in good health (not recorded which). The CDR3 nucleotides read TGTGCCAGCAGTGAAGGGCTTGCAGTAGATACGCAGTATTTT. This sequence encodes CASSEGLAVDTQYF.